This section outlines one TCR beta chain sequence together with its context. Its antigen is still unknown. These data are taken from a study of cytomegalovirus exposure and HLA in healthy donors. In the study overall: The roughly 110 validation repertoires used the same platform as the 500 to 700 first-cohort repertoires, a later analysis reported. Findings and caveats of the study: TCR sequences were mostly rare, though some public TCRs occurred in many donors.

Per germline, CDR1 SGHRS and CDR2 YFSETQ. CDR3 length equals 15 residues. The junction had 14 bases not matched to a gene; V was cut back by 5 bases and J by 7 bases. Sequencing was performed with immunoSEQ multiplex PCR; in TCRdb, only in-frame clones are kept and a portion is missing. The repertoire holds about 120,000 clones, with more than 85% as singletons. The source of this sequence is a young man in good health and CMV-seropositive. Sequencing used PBMCs. The V and J genes are TRBV5-1 and TRBJ2-7; TRBD1 matches at 8 bases. CDR3 DNA: TGCGCCAGCAGTTTTCAGGACAGGGTTTCGGGAGAGCAGTACTTC. This translates into CASSFQDRVSGEQYF.